The 17 T cell receptor beta chains given below trace back to one sample, sequenced in a study of blood T cell repertoires in COVID-19. The assay was immunoSEQ multiplex PCR, and TCRdb's table has in-frame clones only and misses some. The sample contains a few hundred thousand clones, about 83% of which appear only once. Specimen: peripheral blood. Source of these receptors: a woman aged 35 to 49 who had recovered from COVID-19.

The DNA for the CDR3 is TGTGCCAGCAGCCCCGGACATTCTGGAAACACCATATATTTT. It encodes CASSPGHSGNTIYF. This rearrangement joins TRBV7-9 to TRBJ1-3; possibly TRBD1 for D (5 bases). The V and J ends lost 5 bases and 1 base respectively, with 9 bases between them. This CDR3 is 14 amino acids long. CDR1 is SEHNR, CDR2 FQNEAQ, per germline (reference sequence).

The chain is built from TRBV2 and TRBJ2-2; weak D call: TRBD1 (6 bases). CDR1 SNHLY and CDR2 FYNNEI come from the germline V gene. The CDR3 loop spans 14 amino acids. Trimming removed 6 bases from V and 4 bases from J, with 12 bases in between. CDR3: CASRTTGSTGELFF. The CDR3 DNA reads TGTGCCAGCAGGACGACAGGATCCACCGGGGAGCTGTTTTTT.

The gene calls are TRBV7-2 and TRBJ2-7, with TRBD2 matching over 7 bases. The junction had 8 bases not matched to a gene; V was cut back by 6 bases and J by 0 bases. The CDR3 sequence is 15 residues long. The germline V gene encodes CDR1 SGHTA and CDR2 FQGNSA. In nucleotides, the CDR3 is TGTGCCAGCAGTTCCGGACCTAGCGGCTCCTACGAGCAGTACTTC. It encodes CASSSGPSGSYEQYF.

This clone was picked up one time. J is TRBJ1-2 and V is TRBV6-6; D gene ambiguous. V was shortened by 2 bases and J by 4 bases, with 11 bases between the two germline ends. CDR1 MNHNY and CDR2 SVGAGI come from the germline V gene (reference sequence). This CDR3 contains 14 residues. In DNA form, the CDR3 reads TGTGCCAGCAGTTACGAGGGAGTTAGCTATGGCTACACCTTC. Protein sequence: CASSYEGVSYGYTF.

This rearrangement joins TRBV5-6 to TRBJ2-5; D gene unclear. Germline loops: CDR1 SGHDT, CDR2 YYEEEE. V gave up 2 bases and J gave up 5 bases, with 10 bases separating them. The CDR3 is 13 residues long. CDR3 bases: TGTGCCAGCAGCTTCGACTTGACCGAGACCCAGTACTTC. It codes for CASSFDLTETQYF.

V is TRBV5-1 and J is TRBJ1-1, with a possible D match to TRBD1 (6 bases). Trimming took 4 bases from V and 0 from J, leaving 10 bases between them. The CDR3 runs 14 residues. The V gene's germline CDR1 is SGHRS and CDR2 YFSETQ. CDR3 sequence (DNA): TGCGCCAGCAGCCCGGACAGATTGAACACTGAAGCTTTCTTT. The encoded protein is CASSPDRLNTEAFF.

The table lists this clone with a few counts. The rearrangement links TRBV5-1 to TRBJ1-2; a possible D gene is TRBD1 (5 bases). Trimming stripped 4 bases from V and 7 bases from J, with 17 bases between. The CDR3 contains 14 residues. Germline assignment: CDR1 SGHRS and CDR2 YFSETQ. The DNA of the CDR3 is TGCGCCAGCAGCCCCGACAGTAATACTATTGGCTACACCTTC. Encoded protein: CASSPDSNTIGYTF.

The chain is built from TRBV7-2 and TRBJ1-2; 8 bases line up with TRBD1. The germline CDR1 and CDR2 sequences are SGHTA and FQGNSA. The CDR3 totals 15 residues. J lost 4 bases, V lost 5 bases, and 9 bases had no gene match. In nucleotides, the CDR3 is TGTGCCAGCAGCCCCGGACAGGGTTGGAGCTATGGCTACACCTTC. Translation gives CASSPGQGWSYGYTF.

The V gene is TRBV5-1, the J gene TRBJ2-2, with D uncertain. The CDR3 covers 14 residues. CDR1 and CDR2 from the germline V gene are SGHRS and YFSETQ. Trimming removed 2 bases from V and 4 bases from J, with 9 bases in between. CDR3 protein: CASSFELFTGELFF. The CDR3 region has the DNA TGCGCCAGCAGCTTTGAGCTATTCACCGGGGAGCTGTTTTTT.

The chain joins TRBV5-4 to TRBJ2-1; 9 nucleotides align to TRBD2. J gave up 5 bases and V 5 bases, and 8 bases lay outside the gene matches. Looked up from germline, CDR1 is SGHNT and CDR2 is YYREEE (reference sequence). The CDR3 has 15 amino acids. The CDR3 spells CASSFIAGDNNEQFF. DNA of the CDR3: TGTGCCAGCAGTTTCATAGCGGGGGACAACAATGAGCAGTTCTTC.

The chain carries TRBV7-9 and TRBJ2-2; 10 bases fit TRBD1. Trimming took 5 bases from V and 5 from J; bases not matched to a gene: 5. Per the germline V gene, CDR1 is SEHNR and CDR2 is FQNEAQ (reference sequence). The CDR3 totals 15 residues. The CDR3 sequence: CASSPGTGETGELFF. The CDR3 DNA reads TGTGCCAGCAGCCCCGGGACAGGGGAGACCGGGGAGCTGTTTTTT.

This chain links TRBV3-1 (or the pseudogene TRBV3-2) with TRBJ2-1; D is undetermined. V gave up 1 base and J gave up 4 bases, with 2 bases separating them. Per germline, CDR1 LGHDT and CDR2 YNNKEL (reference sequence). This CDR3 comprises 12 residues. In nucleotides, the CDR3 is TGTGCCAGCAGCCAAGTATACAATGAGCAGTTCTTC. Its protein is CASSQVYNEQFF.

The chain employs TRBV19 and TRBJ1-1, with 8 bases lining up with TRBD1. The CDR3 has 14 residues. Trimming took 3 bases from V and 1 from J; bases not matched to a gene: 1. The V gene's germline CDR1 is LNHDA and CDR2 SQIVND (reference sequence). The CDR3 loop reads CASSIDRGNTEAFF. In nucleotides, the CDR3 is TGTGCCAGTAGTATCGACAGGGGGAACACTGAAGCTTTCTTT.

This sequence joins TRBV19 and TRBJ1-1; 8 bases map to TRBD1. V dropped 3 bases and J dropped 1; count of bases not matched to a gene: 7. The CDR3 spans 16 residues. The germline CDR1 and CDR2 sequences are LNHDA and SQIVND (reference sequence). The CDR3 region is CASSIWSDRANTEAFF. The CDR3 coding sequence is TGTGCCAGTAGTATTTGGTCGGACAGGGCGAACACTGAAGCTTTCTTT.

The V call is TRBV20-1, the J call TRBJ2-7; the D gene is possibly TRBD1 (6 bases). Looked up from germline, CDR1 is DFQATT and CDR2 is SNEGSKA (reference sequence). V lost 3 bases and J 2 bases, leaving 14 bases between the germline ends. The CDR3 is made up of 14 amino acids. CDR3 bases: TGCAGTGCTAGTTTGGACAGCGCTACCTACGAGCAGTACTTC. Translating gives CSASLDSATYEQYF.

This clone appeared once. The genes are TRBV18 and TRBJ2-1; 9 nucleotides line up with TRBD1. Germline-derived CDR1 and CDR2 are KGHSH and LQKENI. CDR3 length equals 12 residues. V lost 6 bases, J lost 7 bases, and 1 base stayed unmatched. The CDR3 coding sequence is TGTGCCAGCTCCGGGACAGGGAATGAGCAGTTCTTC. Its translation: CASSGTGNEQFF.

The chain carries TRBV4-1 and TRBJ2-3; TRBD1 is a possible D gene (6 bases). Germline V gene data show CDR1 as MGHRA and CDR2 as YSYEKL. Trimming removed 2 bases at V and 11 bases at J, with 35 bases between. The CDR3 consists of 20 residues. As DNA, the CDR3 is TGCGCCAGCAGCCAACCAACAGGTATCCCTACGGCCCACAGGGTAAAGCAGCAGTATTTT. It is translated as CASSQPTGIPTAHRVKQQYF.